This T cell receptor beta chain was captured by sequencing in a study of CD4 T cells in relation to SARS-CoV-2 and coronaviruses. Study background: TCR beta CDR3s were sequenced after approximately nine-day antigen culture of PBMCs. Controls used an HIV-1 Nef peptide pool or no peptide.

Method: immunoSEQ multiplex PCR; TCRdb's copy keeps in-frame clones and lacks some. The data show about 21,000 clones, approximately 82% seen once. The unexposed donors gave CD4+ T cells in about 2011-2018, prior to COVID-19. The cells were cultured for about 10 days before CD4+ T cells were isolated. The table lists this clone with a few counts. As yet, its antigen is unknown. The V gene end was trimmed by 1 base and the J gene end by 4 bases; junction bases not matched to a gene: 13. The CDR3 contains 17 residues. Germline V gene lookup returns CDR1 SGHVS and CDR2 FQNEAQ. The sequence was obtained from a human donor in good health. Input material: CD4+ T cells from PBMCs, cultured in vitro. The chain couples TRBV7-8 to TRBJ2-7; TRBD1 matches at 7 bases. CDR3: CASSLVILGQKQYEQYF. The CDR3 region has the DNA TGTGCCAGCAGCTTAGTTATATTGGGACAGAAACAGTACGAGCAGTACTTC. Variable domain in full (rest from reference TRBV7-8 and TRBJ2-7): GAGVSQSPRYKVAKRGQDVALRCDPISGHVSLFWYQQALGQGPEFLTYFQNEAQLDKSGLPSDRFFAERPEGSVSTLKIQRTQQEDSAVYLCASSLVILGQKQYEQYFGPGTRLTVT.